These T cell receptor beta chains were read from a single sample in a study of human T cells and chemical hapten exposure. TCRdb re-called the RACE reads through MiXCR, storing one row per CDR3 protein. The data contain 80,000 to 100,000 distinct CDR3 sequences, just under 9% of them singletons. Sample: whole blood. These receptors originate from a female donor in good health. Some clones in this sample may be carry-over from other donors' samples. CDR3s include the opening cysteine and the closing phenylalanine or tryptophan. D genes are given only for firm matches. For some rows the clone size is stated as once, few or many, or as a class when expanded; others skip it.

size,J,V,D,DNA,CDR3
.,TRBJ1-5,TRBV19,.,TGTGCCAGCTCAGGTGCGGGCAGCAATCAGCCCCAGCATTTT,CASSGAGSNQPQHF
once,TRBJ1-1,TRBV29-1,.,TGCAGCGTTGTGGAGCCCCCTGGGGGTAACACTGAAGCTTTCTTT,CSVVEPPGGNTEAFF
once,TRBJ2-7,TRBV5-6,.,TGTGCCAGCAGCAACCCTCAGGGACGGCAGTACTTC,CASSNPQGRQYF
many,TRBJ2-3,TRBV5-1,TRBD2,TGCGCCAGCAGTAACAGCGGGACTAGCACAGATACGCAGTATTTT,CASSNSGTSTDTQYF
many,TRBJ2-1,TRBV7-2,.,TGTGCCAGCAGCCCTTCTTTGGACAGTTACAATGAGCAGTTCTTC,CASSPSLDSYNEQFF
.,TRBJ2-3,TRBV5-1,TRBD1,TGCGCCAGCAGCCATGGGACAGGGGTTGGCACAGATACGCAGTATTTT,CASSHGTGVGTDTQYF
few,TRBJ2-1,TRBV6-2/TRBV6-3,TRBD1,TGTGCCAGCAGCCCGGACAGGGTCCGTGAGCAGTTCTTC,CASSPDRVREQFF
many,TRBJ2-5,TRBV5-1,.,TGCGCCAGCAGCCCTACTCGGATCCAAGAGACCCAGTACTTC,CASSPTRIQETQYF
.,TRBJ2-5,TRBV28,.,TGTGCCAGCAGTTTTGTAGGGGCCGAAGAGACCCAGTACTTC,CASSFVGAEETQYF
.,TRBJ1-1,TRBV24-1,.,TGTGCCACCAGTGATTTGCCCGGGACTGAAGCTTTCTTT,CATSDLPGTEAFF
.,TRBJ2-1,TRBV7-2,.,TGTGCCAGCAGCTTATTGGGACGCGAGCAGTTCTTC,CASSLLGREQFF
.,TRBJ2-1,TRBV20-1,.,TGCAGTGCTAGAGTCCGAGCCACCTACAATGAGCAGTTCTTC,CSARVRATYNEQFF
many,TRBJ2-3,TRBV20-1,TRBD2,TGCAGTGCTCCCGCCGGACTAGCGGGAGCTCTTGGCACAGATACGCAGTATTTT,CSAPAGLAGALGTDTQYF
.,TRBJ1-5,TRBV20-1,.,TGCAGTGCTAGACAGGGTGGACAGCCCCAGCATTTT,CSARQGGQPQHF
.,TRBJ2-1,TRBV29-1,.,TGCAGCGTTGTCGGGGGATGGGAGCAGTTCTTC,CSVVGGWEQFF
few,TRBJ2-2,TRBV3-1,TRBD1,TGTGCCAGCAGCCAAGAAGACAGGGCTAACACCGGGGAGCTGTTTTTT,CASSQEDRANTGELFF
few,TRBJ1-5,TRBV18,.,TGTGCCAGCTCCCGCGACAGCCTCTCCAATCAGCCCCAGCATTTT,CASSRDSLSNQPQHF
.,TRBJ1-1,TRBV27,.,TGTGCCAGCAGTTTGTTCTCTTTGAACACTGAAGCTTTCTTT,CASSLFSLNTEAFF
many,TRBJ2-1,TRBV2,.,TGTGCCAGCAGGGGCGCCGCGGTAGTCCATGAGCAGTTCTTC,CASRGAAVVHEQFF
.,TRBJ2-1,TRBV5-1,TRBD1,TGCGCCAGCAGCAGGACAGGAGTCTATGAGCAGTTCTTC,CASSRTGVYEQFF
many,TRBJ2-1,TRBV12-3/TRBV12-4,TRBD1,TGTGCCAGCTGTGGGACAGCCGACAATGAGCAGTTCTTC,CASCGTADNEQFF
many,TRBJ1-4,TRBV5-1,TRBD1,TGCGCCAGCAGCTACGGACAGGGGGCGTTAACTAATGAAAAACTGTTTTTT,CASSYGQGALTNEKLFF
.,TRBJ1-5,TRBV20-1,.,TGCAGTGCTAGAGGTCGGCAGTGGGGTGGGCCCCAGCATTTT,CSARGRQWGGPQHF
.,TRBJ1-5,TRBV6-2/TRBV6-3,.,TGTGCCAGCAGCCGCGCCCTCGGGGGCGCAGGCCAGCCCCAGCATTTT,CASSRALGGAGQPQHF
many,TRBJ2-3,TRBV6-6,TRBD1,TGTGCCAGCAGTTCCTTCGGGACAGGGGAAGCAGATACGCAGTATTTT,CASSSFGTGEADTQYF
few,TRBJ1-2,TRBV29-1,TRBD1,TGCAGCGTTGCCCCCAGGGGGAACTATGGCTACACCTTC,CSVAPRGNYGYTF
few,TRBJ2-1,TRBV5-1,TRBD2,TGCGCCAGCAGCCTTATAGCGGGAGGAGGGGTCAGTGAGCAGTTCTTC,CASSLIAGGGVSEQFF
.,TRBJ2-7,TRBV12-5,.,TGTGCTAGTGGTTTGGTCCCATACGAGCAGTACTTC,CASGLVPYEQYF
many,TRBJ1-1,TRBV29-1,TRBD1,TGCAGCGTTGGGGAGGGGGCGAGCACTGAAGCTTTCTTT,CSVGEGASTEAFF
many,TRBJ2-1,TRBV21-1,.,TGTGCCAGCAGCAAAGTAGGTAGTGCCCACTACAATGAGCAGTTCTTC,CASSKVGSAHYNEQFF
many,TRBJ2-1,TRBV29-1,.,TGCAGCGTTGGAGCGGAGGCCTACAATGAGCAGTTCTTC,CSVGAEAYNEQFF
many,TRBJ2-4,TRBV2,.,TGTGCCAGCTCTAGTGGGGTCTTATCAATAGCCAAAAACATTCAGTACTTC,CASSSGVLSIAKNIQYF
few,TRBJ2-1,TRBV7-8,TRBD2,TGTGCCAGCAGCATTTCACTAGCGGGAAGTACGGGTGAGCAGTTCTTC,CASSISLAGSTGEQFF
.,TRBJ1-1,TRBV29-1,.,TGCAGCGTTGTCCTTATGGACATCATGAACACTGAAGCTTTCTTT,CSVVLMDIMNTEAFF
few,TRBJ2-4,TRBV12-3/TRBV12-4,TRBD2,TGTGCCAGCAGTTTCGGTAGCGGGAGCGAAAACATTCAGTACTTC,CASSFGSGSENIQYF
few,TRBJ1-3,TRBV29-1,TRBD1,TGCAGCGTTAGCTGGGGACAGAACTCTGGAAACACCATATATTTT,CSVSWGQNSGNTIYF
few,TRBJ2-7,TRBV5-6,TRBD1,TGTGCCAGCATCCGACAGGGTGGAGGCTACGAGCAGTACTTC,CASIRQGGGYEQYF
many,TRBJ2-2,TRBV20-1,.,TGCAGTGCTAGGACAAGACTGAACACCGGGGAGCTGTTTTTT,CSARTRLNTGELFF
.,TRBJ1-2,TRBV6-5,.,TGTGCCAGCAGTTACGAGGGCCAGAACCTTGATGGCTACACCTTC,CASSYEGQNLDGYTF
.,TRBJ1-1,TRBV7-9,TRBD1,TGTGCCAGCAGCCTAGCAAAGACAGGGGGCTTTCGGACCACTGAAGCTTTCTTT,CASSLAKTGGFRTTEAFF
many,TRBJ2-1,TRBV4-2,.,TGTGCCAGCAGCCAAGATCTCAGCTCCTACAATGAGCAGTTCTTC,CASSQDLSSYNEQFF
.,TRBJ2-3,TRBV28,.,TGTGCCAGCAATTCCAGGGCAACCCGCACAGATACGCAGTATTTT,CASNSRATRTDTQYF
many,TRBJ1-1,TRBV5-1,TRBD1,TGCGCCAGCAGCCTACGACAGGGTGAGGGGACTGAAGCTTTCTTT,CASSLRQGEGTEAFF
.,TRBJ1-1,TRBV11-2,TRBD1,TGTGCCAGCAGCGCCAGACAGGGGTTAATCACTGAAGCTTTCTTT,CASSARQGLITEAFF